This T cell receptor (beta chain) was recovered during a study of T cell changes during pregnancy in multiple sclerosis. This clone was detected only once. The table came from immunoSEQ multiplex PCR; TCRdb's copy has only in-frame clones and leaves some out. The data contain approximately 43,000 clones, about 93% of them singletons. The sequence was collected from a female donor with multiple sclerosis, enrolled in a pregnancy study. The sample was CD8+ T cells from peripheral blood mononuclear cells, taken after pregnancy.

This CDR3 reads CASSLSRQGTTDTQYF. The CDR3 DNA reads as TGTGCCAGCAGTTTATCGCGACAGGGTACAACAGATACGCAGTATTTT. The V call is TRBV27, the J call TRBJ2-3; 7 bases line up with TRBD1. The CDR3 is made up of 16 amino acids. After removal of 0 bases from V and 3 bases from J, the junction contained 6 bases not matched to a gene. Germline V gives CDR1 MNHEY, CDR2 SMNVEV (reference sequence).